This T cell receptor beta chain was recorded in a study of T cells after yellow fever vaccination. The overall study: Fractions of limited cellularity were prepared by means of SMART-Seq v4 Ultra Low Input.

One entry per CDR3 protein results from TCRdb running MiXCR on the 5' RACE reads. Among about 160,000 distinct CDR3 sequences listed, approximately 6.8% were seen once. Study conclusions and caveats: Booster samples showed a return of most primary-vaccination clones (almost 97% CD4, about 85% CD8).

On this clonotype: Its target is unknown.

This CDR3 spans 15 amino acids. Per germline, CDR1 SGHTA and CDR2 FQGTGA. The V gene end was trimmed by 1 base and the J gene end by 1 base; junction bases not matched to a gene: 1. The receptor's source is a man aged 18-30 years who received the YFV17D yellow fever vaccine. The chain has TRBV7-3 and TRBJ2-3; 8 nucleotides line up with TRBD2. This specimen consisted of CD4+ T cells sorted from PBMCs, obtained 5 days after the first yellow fever vaccination. CDR3 residues: CASSLRRGGTDTQYF. For the CDR3, the DNA is TGTGCCAGCAGCTTAAGGCGGGGGGGCACAGATACGCAGTATTTT.